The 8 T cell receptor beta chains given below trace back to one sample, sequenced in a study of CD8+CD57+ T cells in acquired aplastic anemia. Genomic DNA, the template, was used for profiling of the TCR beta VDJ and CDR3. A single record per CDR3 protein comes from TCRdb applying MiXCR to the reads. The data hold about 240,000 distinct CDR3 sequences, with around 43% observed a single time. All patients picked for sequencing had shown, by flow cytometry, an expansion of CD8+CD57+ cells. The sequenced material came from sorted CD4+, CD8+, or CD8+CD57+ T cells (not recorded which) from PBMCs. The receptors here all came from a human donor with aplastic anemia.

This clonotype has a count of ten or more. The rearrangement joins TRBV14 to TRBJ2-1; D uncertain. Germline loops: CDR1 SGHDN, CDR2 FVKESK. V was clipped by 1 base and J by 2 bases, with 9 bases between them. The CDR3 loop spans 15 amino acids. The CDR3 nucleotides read TGTGCCAGCAGCCAAGCTGCGGAAGCCTACAATGAGCAGTTCTTC. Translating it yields CASSQAAEAYNEQFF.

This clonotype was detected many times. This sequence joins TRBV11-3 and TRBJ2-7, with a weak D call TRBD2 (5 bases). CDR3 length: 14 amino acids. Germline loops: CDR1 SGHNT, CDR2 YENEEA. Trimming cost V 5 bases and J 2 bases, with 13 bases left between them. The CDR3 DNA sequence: TGTGCCAGCAGCCTTCCGGGGTATACCTACGAGCAGTACTTC. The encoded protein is CASSLPGYTYEQYF.

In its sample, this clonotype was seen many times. The chain's CDR3 is CASSLGTTPGHYGYTF. CDR3 sequence (DNA): TGTGCCAGCAGCTTAGGGACAACTCCAGGTCACTATGGCTACACCTTC. The rearrangement links TRBV7-6 to TRBJ1-2, with D perhaps matching TRBD1 (5 bases). The CDR3 covers 16 residues. Germline V gene lookup returns CDR1 SGHVS and CDR2 FNYEAQ. The V end lost 1 base, the J end lost 3 bases, and 15 bases lay between the germline ends.

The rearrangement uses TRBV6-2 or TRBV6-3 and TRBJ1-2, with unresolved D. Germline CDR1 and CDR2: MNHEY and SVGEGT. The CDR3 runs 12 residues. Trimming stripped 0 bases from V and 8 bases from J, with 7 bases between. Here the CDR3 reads CASSYSPGGYTF. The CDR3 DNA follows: TGTGCCAGCAGTTACTCCCCCGGGGGCTACACCTTC.

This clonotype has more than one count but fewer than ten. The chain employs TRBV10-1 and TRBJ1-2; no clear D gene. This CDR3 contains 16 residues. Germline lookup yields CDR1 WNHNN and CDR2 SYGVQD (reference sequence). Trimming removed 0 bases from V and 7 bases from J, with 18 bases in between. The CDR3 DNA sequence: TGCGCCAGCAGTGAGTCGAATGGCAGAGAGGACGGTGGCTACACCTTC. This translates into CASSESNGREDGGYTF.

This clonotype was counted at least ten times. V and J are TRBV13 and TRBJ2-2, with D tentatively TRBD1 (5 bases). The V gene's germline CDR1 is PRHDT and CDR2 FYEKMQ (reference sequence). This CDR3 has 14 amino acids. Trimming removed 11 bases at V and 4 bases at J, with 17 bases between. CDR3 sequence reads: CAAGAGLTTGELFF. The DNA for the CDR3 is TGTGCCGCCGGCGCAGGGCTGACCACCGGGGAGCTGTTTTTT.

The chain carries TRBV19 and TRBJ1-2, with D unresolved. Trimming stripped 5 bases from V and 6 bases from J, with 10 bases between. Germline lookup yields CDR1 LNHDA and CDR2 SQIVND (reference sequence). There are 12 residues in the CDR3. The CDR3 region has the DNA TGTGCCAGTAGTCGACCGGGGAATGGCTACACCTTC. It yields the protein CASSRPGNGYTF. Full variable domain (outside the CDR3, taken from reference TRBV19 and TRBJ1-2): DGGITQSPKYLFRKEGQNVTLSCEQNLNHDAMYWYRQDPGQGLRLIYYSQIVNDFQKGDIAEGYSVSREKKESFPLTVTSAQKNPTAFYLCASSRPGNGYTFGSGTRLTVV.

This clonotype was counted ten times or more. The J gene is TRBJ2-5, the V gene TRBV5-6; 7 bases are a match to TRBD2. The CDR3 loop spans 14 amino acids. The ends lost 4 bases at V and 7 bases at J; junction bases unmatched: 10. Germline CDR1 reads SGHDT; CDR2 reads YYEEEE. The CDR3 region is CASSADPSGGTQYF. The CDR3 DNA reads TGTGCCAGCAGCGCAGACCCTAGCGGCGGGACCCAGTACTTC.